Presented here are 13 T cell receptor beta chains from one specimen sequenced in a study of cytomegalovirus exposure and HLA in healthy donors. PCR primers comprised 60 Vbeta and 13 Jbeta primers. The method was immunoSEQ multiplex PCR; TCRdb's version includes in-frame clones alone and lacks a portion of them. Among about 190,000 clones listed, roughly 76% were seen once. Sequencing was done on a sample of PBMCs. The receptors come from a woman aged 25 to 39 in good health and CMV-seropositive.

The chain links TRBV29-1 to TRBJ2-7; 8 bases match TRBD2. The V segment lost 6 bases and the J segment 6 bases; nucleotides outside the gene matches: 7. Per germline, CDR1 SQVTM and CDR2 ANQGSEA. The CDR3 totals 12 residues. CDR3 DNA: TGCAGCGTCCGGGAGGGCCTGCGCGAGCAGTACTTC. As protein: CSVREGLREQYF.

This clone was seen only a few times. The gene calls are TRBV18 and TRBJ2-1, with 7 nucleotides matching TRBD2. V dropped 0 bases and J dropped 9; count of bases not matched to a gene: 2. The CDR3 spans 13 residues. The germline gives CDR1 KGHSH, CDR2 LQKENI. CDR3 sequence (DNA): TGTGCCAGCTCACCACCCTGGGGGGGTGAGCAGTTCTTC. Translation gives CASSPPWGGEQFF.

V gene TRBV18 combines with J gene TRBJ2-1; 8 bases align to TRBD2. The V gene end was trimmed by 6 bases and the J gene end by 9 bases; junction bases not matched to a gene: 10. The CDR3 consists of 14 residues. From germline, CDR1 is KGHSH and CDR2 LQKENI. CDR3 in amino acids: CASSRLGGVSEQFF. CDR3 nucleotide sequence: TGTGCCAGCTCCCGCCTCGGGGGGGTGAGTGAGCAGTTCTTC.

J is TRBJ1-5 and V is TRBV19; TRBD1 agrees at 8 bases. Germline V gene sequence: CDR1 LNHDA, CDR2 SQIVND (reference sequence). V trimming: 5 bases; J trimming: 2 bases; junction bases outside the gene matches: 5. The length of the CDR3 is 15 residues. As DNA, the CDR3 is TGTGCCAGTAGTTTCACAGGGGGAGGCAATCAGCCCCAGCATTTT. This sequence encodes CASSFTGGGNQPQHF.

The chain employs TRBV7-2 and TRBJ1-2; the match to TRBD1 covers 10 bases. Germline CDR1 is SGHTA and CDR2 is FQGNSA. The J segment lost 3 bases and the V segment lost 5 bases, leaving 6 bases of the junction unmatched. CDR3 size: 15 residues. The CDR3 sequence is CASSVRGQGDYGYTF. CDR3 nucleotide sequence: TGTGCCAGCAGCGTGAGAGGACAGGGGGACTATGGCTACACCTTC.

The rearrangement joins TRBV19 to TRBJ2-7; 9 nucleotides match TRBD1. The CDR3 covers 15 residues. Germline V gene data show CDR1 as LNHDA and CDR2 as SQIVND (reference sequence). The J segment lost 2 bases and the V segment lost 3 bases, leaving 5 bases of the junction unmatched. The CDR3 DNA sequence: TGTGCCAGTAGTATCGCGGGACAGGGAGCCTACGAGCAGTACTTC. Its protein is CASSIAGQGAYEQYF.

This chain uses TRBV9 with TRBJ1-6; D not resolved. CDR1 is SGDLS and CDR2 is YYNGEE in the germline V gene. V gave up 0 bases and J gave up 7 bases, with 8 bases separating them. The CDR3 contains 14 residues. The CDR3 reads CASSVGAQNSPLHF. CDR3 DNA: TGTGCCAGCAGCGTAGGGGCACAAAATTCACCCCTCCACTTT.

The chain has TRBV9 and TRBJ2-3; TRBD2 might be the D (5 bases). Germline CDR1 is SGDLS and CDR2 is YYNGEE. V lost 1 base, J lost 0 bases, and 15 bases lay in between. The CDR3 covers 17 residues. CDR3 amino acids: CASSVSFASPSTDTQYF. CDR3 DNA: TGTGCCAGCAGCGTAAGTTTTGCTAGCCCAAGCACAGATACGCAGTATTTT.

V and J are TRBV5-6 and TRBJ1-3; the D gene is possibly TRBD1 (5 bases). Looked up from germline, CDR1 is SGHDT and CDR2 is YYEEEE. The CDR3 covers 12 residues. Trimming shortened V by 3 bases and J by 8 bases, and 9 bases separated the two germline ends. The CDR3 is CASSSGRDTIYF. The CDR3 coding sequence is TGTGCCAGCAGCTCGGGCAGGGACACCATATATTTT.

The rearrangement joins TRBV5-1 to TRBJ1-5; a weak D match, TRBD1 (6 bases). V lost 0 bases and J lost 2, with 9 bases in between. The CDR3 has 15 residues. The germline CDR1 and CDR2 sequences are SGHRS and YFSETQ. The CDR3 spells CASSLDGGGNQPQHF. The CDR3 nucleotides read TGCGCCAGCAGCTTGGATGGGGGCGGCAATCAGCCCCAGCATTTT. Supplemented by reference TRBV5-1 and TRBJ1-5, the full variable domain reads KAGVTQTPRYLIKTRGQQVTLSCSPISGHRSVSWYQQTPGQGLQFLFEYFSETQRNKGNFPGRFSGRQFSNSRSEMNVSTLELGDSALYLCASSLDGGGNQPQHFGDGTRLSIL.

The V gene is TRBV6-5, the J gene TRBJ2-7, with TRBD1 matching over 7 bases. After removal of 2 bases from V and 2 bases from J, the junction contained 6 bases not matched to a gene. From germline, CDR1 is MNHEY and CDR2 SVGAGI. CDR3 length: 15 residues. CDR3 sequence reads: CASSYRMDRTYEQYF. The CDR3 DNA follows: TGTGCCAGCAGTTACCGGATGGACAGGACCTACGAGCAGTACTTC.

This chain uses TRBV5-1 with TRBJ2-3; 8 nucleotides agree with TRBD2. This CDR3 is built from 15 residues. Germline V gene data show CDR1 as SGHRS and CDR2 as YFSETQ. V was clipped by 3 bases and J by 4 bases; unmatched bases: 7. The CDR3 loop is CASSSGTSASDTQYF. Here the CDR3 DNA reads TGCGCCAGCAGCTCCGGGACTAGTGCGTCAGATACGCAGTATTTT.

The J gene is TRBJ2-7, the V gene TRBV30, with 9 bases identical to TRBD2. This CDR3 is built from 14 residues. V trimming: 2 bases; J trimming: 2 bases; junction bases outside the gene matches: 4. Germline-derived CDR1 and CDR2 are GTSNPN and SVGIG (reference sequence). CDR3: CAWSIQRGAYEQYF. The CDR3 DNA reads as TGTGCCTGGAGTATCCAGCGGGGGGCCTACGAGCAGTACTTC.